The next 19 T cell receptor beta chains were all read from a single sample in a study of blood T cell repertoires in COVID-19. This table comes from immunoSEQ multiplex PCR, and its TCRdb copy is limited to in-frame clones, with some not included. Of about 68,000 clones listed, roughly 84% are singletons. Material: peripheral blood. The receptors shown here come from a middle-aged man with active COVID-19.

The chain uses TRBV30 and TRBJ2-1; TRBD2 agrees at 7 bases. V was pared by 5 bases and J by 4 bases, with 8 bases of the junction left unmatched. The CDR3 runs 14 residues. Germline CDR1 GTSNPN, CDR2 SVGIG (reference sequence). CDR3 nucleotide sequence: TGTGCCTGGTCCAACTGGGGGGGGTACAATGAGCAGTTCTTC. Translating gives CAWSNWGGYNEQFF.

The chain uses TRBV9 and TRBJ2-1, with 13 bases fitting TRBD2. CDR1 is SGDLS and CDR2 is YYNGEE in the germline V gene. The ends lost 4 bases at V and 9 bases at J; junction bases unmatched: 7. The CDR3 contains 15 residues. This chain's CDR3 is CASSPRTSGSGEQFF. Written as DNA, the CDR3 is TGTGCCAGCAGCCCACGGACTAGCGGGAGCGGTGAGCAGTTCTTC.

CDR3 sequence reads: CASSVRAGGSNTGELFF. In DNA form, the CDR3 reads TGTGCCAGCAGCGTAAGAGCGGGGGGGTCGAACACCGGGGAGCTGTTTTTT. This rearrangement joins TRBV9 to TRBJ2-2; 10 bases agree with TRBD2. The V segment lost 1 base and the J segment 0 bases; nucleotides outside the gene matches: 3. Germline CDR1 is SGDLS and CDR2 is YYNGEE. The CDR3 runs to 17 residues.

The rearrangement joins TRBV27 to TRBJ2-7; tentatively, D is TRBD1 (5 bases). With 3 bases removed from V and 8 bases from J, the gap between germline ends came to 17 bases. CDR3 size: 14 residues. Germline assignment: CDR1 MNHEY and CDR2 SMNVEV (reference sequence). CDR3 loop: CASSLEHRKTQQYF. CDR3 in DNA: TGTGCCAGCAGTTTGGAACACAGGAAGACTCAGCAGTACTTC.

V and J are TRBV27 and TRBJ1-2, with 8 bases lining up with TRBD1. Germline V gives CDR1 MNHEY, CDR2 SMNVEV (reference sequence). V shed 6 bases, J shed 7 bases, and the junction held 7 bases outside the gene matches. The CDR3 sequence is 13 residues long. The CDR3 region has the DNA TGTGCCAGCAGCCAGGACAGGGTGTCTGGCTACACCTTC. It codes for CASSQDRVSGYTF.

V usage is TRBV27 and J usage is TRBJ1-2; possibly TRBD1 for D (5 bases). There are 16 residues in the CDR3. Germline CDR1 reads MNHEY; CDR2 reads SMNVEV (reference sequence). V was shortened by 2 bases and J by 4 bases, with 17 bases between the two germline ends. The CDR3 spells CASSLRGSSTGYGYTF. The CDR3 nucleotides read TGTGCCAGCAGTTTAAGGGGTTCGTCGACTGGCTATGGCTACACCTTC.

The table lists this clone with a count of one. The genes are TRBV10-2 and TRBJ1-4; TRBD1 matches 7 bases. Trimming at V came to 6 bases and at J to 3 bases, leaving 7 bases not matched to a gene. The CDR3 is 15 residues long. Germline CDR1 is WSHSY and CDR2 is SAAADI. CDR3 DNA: TGCGCCAGCAGGAGCACAGGGGTGGCTAATGAAAAACTGTTTTTT. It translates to CASRSTGVANEKLFF.

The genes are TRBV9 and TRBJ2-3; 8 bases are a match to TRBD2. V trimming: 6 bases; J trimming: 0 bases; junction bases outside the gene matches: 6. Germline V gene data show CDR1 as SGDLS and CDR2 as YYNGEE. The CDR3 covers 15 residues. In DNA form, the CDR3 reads TGTGCCAGCACCCGTAGCGGGGTTAGCACAGATACGCAGTATTTT. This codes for CASTRSGVSTDTQYF. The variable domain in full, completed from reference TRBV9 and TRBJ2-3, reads DSGVTQTPKHLITATGQRVTLRCSPRSGDLSVYWYQQSLDQGLQFLIQYYNGEERAKGNILERFSAQQFPDLHSELNLSSLELGDSALYFCASTRSGVSTDTQYFGPGTRLTVL.

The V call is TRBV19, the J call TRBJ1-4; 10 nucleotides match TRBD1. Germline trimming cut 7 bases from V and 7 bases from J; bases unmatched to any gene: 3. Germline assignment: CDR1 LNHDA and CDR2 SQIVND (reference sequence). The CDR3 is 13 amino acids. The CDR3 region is CASTRTGGEKLFF. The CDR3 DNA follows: TGTGCCAGTACCCGGACAGGGGGTGAAAAACTGTTTTTT.

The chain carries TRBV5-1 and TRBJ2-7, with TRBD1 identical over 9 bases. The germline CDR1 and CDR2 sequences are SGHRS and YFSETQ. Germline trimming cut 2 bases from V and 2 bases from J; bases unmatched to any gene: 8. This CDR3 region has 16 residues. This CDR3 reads CASSLAGDRAPYEQYF. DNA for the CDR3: TGCGCCAGCAGCTTAGCCGGGGACAGGGCTCCCTACGAGCAGTACTTC.

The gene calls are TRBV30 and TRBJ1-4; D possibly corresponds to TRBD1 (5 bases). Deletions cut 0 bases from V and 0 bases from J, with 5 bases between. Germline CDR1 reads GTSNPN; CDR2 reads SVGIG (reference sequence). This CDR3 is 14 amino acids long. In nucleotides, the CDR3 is TGTGCCTGGAGTGTGACAGCAACTAATGAAAAACTGTTTTTT. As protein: CAWSVTATNEKLFF.

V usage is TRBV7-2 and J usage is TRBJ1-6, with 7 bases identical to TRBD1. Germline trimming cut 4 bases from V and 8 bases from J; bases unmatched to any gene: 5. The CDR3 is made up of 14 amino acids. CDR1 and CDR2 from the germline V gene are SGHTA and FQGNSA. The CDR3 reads CASSWGQPDSPLHF. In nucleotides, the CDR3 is TGTGCCAGCAGCTGGGGACAGCCTGATTCACCCCTCCACTTT.

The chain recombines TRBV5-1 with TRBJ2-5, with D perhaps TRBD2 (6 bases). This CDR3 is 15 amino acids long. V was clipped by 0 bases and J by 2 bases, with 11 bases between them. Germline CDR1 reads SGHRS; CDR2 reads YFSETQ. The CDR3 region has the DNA TGCGCCAGCAGCTTGGCCGTCCTAGCGCAAGAGACCCAGTACTTC. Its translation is CASSLAVLAQETQYF.

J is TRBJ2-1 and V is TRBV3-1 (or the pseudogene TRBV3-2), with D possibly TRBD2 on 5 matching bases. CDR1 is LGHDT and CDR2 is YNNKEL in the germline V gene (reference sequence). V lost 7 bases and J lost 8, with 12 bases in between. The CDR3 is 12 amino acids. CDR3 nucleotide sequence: TGTGCCAGCACAGAGCGGCAGGATGAGCAGTTCTTC. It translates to CASTERQDEQFF.

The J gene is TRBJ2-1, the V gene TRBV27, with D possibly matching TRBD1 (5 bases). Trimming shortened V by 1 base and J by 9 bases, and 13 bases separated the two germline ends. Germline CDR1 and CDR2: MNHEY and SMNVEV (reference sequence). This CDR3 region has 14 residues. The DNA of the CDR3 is TGTGCCAGCAGTTTATTATACCCTCAGGGTGAGCAGTTCTTC. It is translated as CASSLLYPQGEQFF.

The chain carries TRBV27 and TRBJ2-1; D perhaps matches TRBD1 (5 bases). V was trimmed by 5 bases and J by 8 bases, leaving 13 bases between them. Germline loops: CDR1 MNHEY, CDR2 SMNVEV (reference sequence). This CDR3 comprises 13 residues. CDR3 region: CASSPTGFDEQFF. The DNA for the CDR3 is TGTGCCAGCAGTCCAACAGGATTCGATGAGCAGTTCTTC.

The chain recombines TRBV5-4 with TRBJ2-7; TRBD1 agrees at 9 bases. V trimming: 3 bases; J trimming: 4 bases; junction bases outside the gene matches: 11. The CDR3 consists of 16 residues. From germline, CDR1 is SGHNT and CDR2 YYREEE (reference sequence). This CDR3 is CASSSISGTGRYEQYF. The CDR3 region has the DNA TGTGCCAGCAGCTCGATCTCCGGGACAGGGAGGTACGAGCAGTACTTC.

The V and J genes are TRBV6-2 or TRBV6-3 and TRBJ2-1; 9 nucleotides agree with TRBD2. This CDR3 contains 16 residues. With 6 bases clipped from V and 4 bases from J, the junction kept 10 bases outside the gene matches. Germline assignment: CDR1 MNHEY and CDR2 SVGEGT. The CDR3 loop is CASSHLTSGLYNEQFF. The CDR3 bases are TGTGCCAGCAGCCACCTTACTAGCGGGTTATACAATGAGCAGTTCTTC.

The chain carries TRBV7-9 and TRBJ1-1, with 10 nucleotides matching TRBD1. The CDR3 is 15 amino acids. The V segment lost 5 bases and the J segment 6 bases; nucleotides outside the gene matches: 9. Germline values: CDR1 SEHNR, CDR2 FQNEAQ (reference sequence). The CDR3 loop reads CASSGPGQGIAEAFF. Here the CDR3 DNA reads TGTGCCAGCAGCGGACCGGGACAGGGGATCGCTGAAGCTTTCTTT.